These 27 T cell receptor beta chains were sequenced from one sample in a study of T cell responses to AZD1222 COVID-19 vaccine (TCRdb year 2021). The label giving this sample's time point can be read as: baseline before first vaccination. Library preparation used the immunoSEQ multiplex PCR assay. In its TCRdb copy, this immuneACCESS table keeps in-frame sequences only and misses some clones. Where compared with another copy, unresolved V genes explain less than half of these, and the others have no known cause. This sample comprises 77,000 or so clones, around 89% of them detected only once. In total, the top ten clones hold roughly 29% of the sample. The input for sequencing was peripheral blood, taken on day 0 of AZD1222 vaccination. These receptors were collected from an adult in good health.

The genes are TRBV2 and TRBJ2-1, with D maybe TRBD2 (5 bases). Germline assignment: CDR1 SNHLY and CDR2 FYNNEI. There are 12 residues in the CDR3. The V end was cut by 3 bases, the J end by 7 bases, with 7 bases between. The CDR3 DNA reads TGTGCCAGCAGTGATACGGGGAATGAGCAGTTCTTC. Its protein product is CASSDTGNEQFF.

The V gene is TRBV21-1, the J gene TRBJ2-7; TRBD1 reflects the table's D call only, with no check against the DNA. TRBV21-1 is labeled a pseudogene. CDR3 length: 18 amino acids. DNA of the CDR3: TGTGCCAGCACCCTATTACCCGCCCAGGGGGTGGTAATGGGAGAGCAGTACTTC. It specifies CASTLLPAQGVVMGEQYF.

Note on this clone: Since no conserved phenylalanine or tryptophan closes the CDR3, a read error is the likely cause. The DNA for the CDR3 is TGTGCCAGCAGCCAAGCTTGGGGGCAACGCTATGGCTACACCCTC. Translating it yields CASSQAWGQRYGYTL. The chain has TRBV3-1 (or the pseudogene TRBV3-2) and TRBJ1-2, with D possibly TRBD1 on 6 matching bases. The CDR3 spans 15 residues. Trimming left V 1 base short and J 4 bases short, with 13 bases between. Germline lookup yields CDR1 LGHDT and CDR2 YNNKEL (reference sequence).

V is TRBV19 and J is TRBJ1-2; 7 nucleotides agree with TRBD1. Germline assignment: CDR1 LNHDA and CDR2 SQIVND (reference sequence). The CDR3 runs to 15 residues. V shed 3 bases and J 4 bases; nucleotides not matched to a gene: 8. CDR3 in amino acids: CASSIPQGRIYGYTF. The CDR3 DNA follows: TGTGCCAGTAGTATCCCACAGGGGCGGATCTATGGCTACACCTTC.

This CDR3 is CASSYSSGTGARQYF. CDR3 bases: TGTGCCAGCAGTTACTCCAGCGGGACAGGGGCCAGGCAGTACTTC. This rearrangement joins TRBV6-2 or TRBV6-3 to TRBJ2-7, with 10 positions matching TRBD1. The V segment lost 0 bases and the J segment 9 bases; nucleotides outside the gene matches: 8. Germline V gene sequence: CDR1 MNHEY, CDR2 SVGEGT. This CDR3 is built from 15 residues.

The CDR3 sequence: CAIINGGSTEAFF. CDR3 DNA: TGTGCCATCATCAACGGGGGGTCCACTGAAGCTTTCTTT. The V gene is TRBV28, the J gene TRBJ1-1; D is possibly TRBD1 (5 bases). CDR1 is MDHEN and CDR2 is SYDVKM in the germline V gene. This CDR3 has 13 amino acids. Trimming removed 10 bases at V and 4 bases at J, with 16 bases between.

The chain links TRBV28 to TRBJ2-2, with D perhaps being TRBD1 or TRBD2 (6 bases each). Trimming left V 7 bases short and J 8 bases short, with 17 bases between. Germline V gene sequence: CDR1 MDHEN, CDR2 SYDVKM. CDR3 size: 14 residues. For the CDR3, the DNA is TGTGCCAGCACCTTAGGAGGGGGAAGGGGGGAGCTGTTTTTT. Its protein is CASTLGGGRGELFF. Full variable domain (missing parts from reference TRBV28 and TRBJ2-2): DVKVTQSSRYLVKRTGEKVFLECVQDMDHENMFWYRQDPGLGLRLIYFSYDVKMKEKGDIPEGYSVSREKKERFSLILESASTNQTSMYLCASTLGGGRGELFFGEGSRLTVL.

The chain recombines TRBV21-1 with TRBJ2-7; the table gives TRBD2 as D, unverified against the DNA. TRBV21-1 is given as a pseudogene. The CDR3 covers 14 residues. CDR3 coding DNA: TGTGCCAGCACCCCACTCAACCCGCCCTACGAGCAGTACTTC. Amino acid sequence: CASTPLNPPYEQYF.

V and J are TRBV5-6 and TRBJ2-7; possible D gene TRBD2, 6 bases. This CDR3 region has 14 residues. V lost 4 bases to trimming and J lost 0 bases, with 11 bases between them. Germline CDR1 reads SGHDT; CDR2 reads YYEEEE. CDR3 sequence (DNA): TGTGCCAGCAGCCCCGGGAGTTCCTCCTACGAGCAGTACTTC. This sequence encodes CASSPGSSSYEQYF.

The CDR3 protein is CASSTPRGEQFF. The CDR3 coding sequence is TGTGCCAGTAGTACCCCACGAGGTGAGCAGTTCTTC. The chain is built from TRBV19 and TRBJ2-1; unclear D gene. The CDR3 totals 12 residues. V was pared by 4 bases and J by 9 bases, with 10 bases between. The germline gives CDR1 LNHDA, CDR2 SQIVND (reference sequence).

V gene TRBV4-2 combines with J gene TRBJ1-6, with D possibly matching TRBD1 (6 bases). The V gene lost 2 bases and the J gene lost 8 bases, with 19 bases spanning the gap. CDR1 and CDR2 (germline): LGHNA, YNFKEQ. The CDR3 contains 17 residues. CDR3 amino acids: CASSQPMGAEADSPLHF. CDR3 DNA sequence: TGTGCCAGCAGCCAACCAATGGGGGCAGAGGCGGATTCACCCCTCCACTTT.

The gene calls are TRBV28 and TRBJ2-1; no firm D call. The CDR3 contains 12 residues. The ends were cut back, 4 bases at V and 4 bases at J, with 5 bases in the middle. Germline V lookup: CDR1 MDHEN, CDR2 SYDVKM. The DNA of the CDR3 is TGTGCCAGCAGTTCCACTTACAATGAGCAGTTCTTC. Translated: CASSSTYNEQFF.

In DNA, the CDR3 is TGTGCCAGTAGTACCCCCGGGCCCTACTATGGCTACACCTTC. This gives the protein CASSTPGPYYGYTF. This chain connects TRBV19 to TRBJ1-2; D unresolved. CDR3 length equals 14 residues. The V and J ends lost 4 bases and 3 bases respectively, with 12 bases between them. Germline CDR1 reads LNHDA; CDR2 reads SQIVND (reference sequence).

CDR3 coding DNA: TGTGCCTCACAGCGGGATGGGTCCTACAATGAGCAGTTCTTC. It encodes CASQRDGSYNEQFF. The chain has TRBV6-5 and TRBJ2-1; 7 bases agree with TRBD2. Germline trimming cut 11 bases from V and 1 base from J; bases unmatched to any gene: 8. CDR3 size: 14 residues. Germline CDR1 and CDR2: MNHEY and SVGAGI.

This chain uses TRBV5-1 with TRBJ1-1; TRBD1 matches 8 bases. This CDR3 spans 12 amino acids. CDR1 is SGHRS, CDR2 YFSETQ, per germline. V trimming: 0 bases; J trimming: 10 bases; junction bases outside the gene matches: 2. CDR3 bases: TGCGCCAGCAGCTTGGTGACAGGGGCAGCTTTCTTT. This gives the protein CASSLVTGAAFF.

The chain links TRBV6-5 to TRBJ2-1, with 11 positions matching TRBD2. This CDR3 region has 14 residues. J gave up 6 bases and V 7 bases, and 5 bases lay outside the gene matches. Per germline, CDR1 MNHEY and CDR2 SVGAGI. The CDR3 here is CASKIAGGGNEQFF. The CDR3 DNA is TGTGCCAGCAAAATAGCGGGAGGGGGCAATGAGCAGTTCTTC.

This rearrangement joins TRBV5-1 to TRBJ2-7; 9 positions match TRBD1. The V gene end was trimmed by 5 bases and the J gene end by 12 bases; junction bases not matched to a gene: 6. Germline assignment: CDR1 SGHRS and CDR2 YFSETQ. The CDR3 sequence is 11 residues long. DNA of the CDR3: TGCGCCAGCAGTTCCGGGACAGGGATGTACTTC. This encodes CASSSGTGMYF.

This clone occurred once. The chain joins TRBV6-5 to TRBJ2-7; 7 bases are a match to TRBD1. This CDR3 spans 14 amino acids. V lost 2 bases and J lost 2; bases outside the gene matches: 3. The V gene's germline CDR1 is MNHEY and CDR2 SVGAGI. CDR3 sequence: CASSYDQGAYEQYF. The CDR3 DNA reads TGTGCCAGCAGTTACGACCAGGGGGCCTACGAGCAGTACTTC.

The V and J genes are TRBV28 and TRBJ1-3, with D tentatively TRBD1 (5 bases). The germline V and J ends were trimmed by 2 bases and 0 bases, with 14 bases remaining between them. Germline V CDR1 and CDR2: MDHEN, SYDVKM. The CDR3 extends over 17 amino acids. The CDR3 sequence is CASSLRLGGGSGNTIYF. CDR3 coding DNA: TGTGCCAGCAGTTTACGCCTGGGCGGGGGCTCTGGAAACACCATATATTTT.

This chain connects TRBV10-3 to TRBJ1-1; D is perhaps TRBD1 (6 bases). Germline V gives CDR1 ENHRY, CDR2 SYGVKD. V lost 4 bases and J 0 bases, leaving 12 bases between the germline ends. The CDR3 has 15 amino acids. Here the CDR3 DNA reads TGTGCCATCAGTGCGCGGGACACCATGAACACTGAAGCTTTCTTT. It yields the protein CAISARDTMNTEAFF.

This clone has only one observation. The V and J genes are TRBV6-5 and TRBJ1-5, with TRBD1 identical over 8 bases. This CDR3 has 13 amino acids. V trimming: 6 bases; J trimming: 6 bases; junction bases outside the gene matches: 4. Germline CDR1 MNHEY, CDR2 SVGAGI. The CDR3 protein is CASRPDRGQPQHF. CDR3 nucleotide sequence: TGTGCCAGCAGGCCCGACAGGGGTCAGCCCCAGCATTTT.

The V and J genes are TRBV27 and TRBJ1-5; the D is unclear. The germline V and J ends were trimmed by 3 bases and 4 bases, with 7 bases remaining between them. The CDR3 runs to 13 residues. From germline, CDR1 is MNHEY and CDR2 SMNVEV (reference sequence). The CDR3 spells CASSLQRNQPQHF. In DNA, the CDR3 is TGTGCCAGCAGTTTGCAGCGAAATCAGCCCCAGCATTTT.

The chain uses TRBV5-1 and TRBJ2-1, with 8 bases matching TRBD2. CDR1 SGHRS and CDR2 YFSETQ come from the germline V gene. Trimming cost V 2 bases and J 4 bases; bases outside gene matches: 5. This CDR3 has 15 amino acids. The CDR3 nucleotides are TGCGCCAGCAGCTTAGCAGCGGGAGAGTACAATGAGCAGTTCTTC. It yields the protein CASSLAAGEYNEQFF.

This chain uses TRBV6-1 with TRBJ1-2, with 8 positions matching TRBD1. Germline loops: CDR1 MNHNS, CDR2 SASEGT. This CDR3 contains 17 residues. Germline trimming cut 4 bases from V and 1 base from J; bases unmatched to any gene: 11. CDR3 nucleotide sequence: TGTGCCAGCAGTGTAGCAGGGGGCTTATCCCTTAACTATGGCTACACCTTC. The encoded protein is CASSVAGGLSLNYGYTF.

The chain uses TRBV11-2 and TRBJ2-7; TRBD2 might be the D (6 bases). V lost 5 bases to trimming and J lost 3 bases, with 14 bases between them. The CDR3 covers 14 residues. The germline CDR1 and CDR2 sequences are SGHAT and FQNNGV. This chain's CDR3 is CASSPPGVGYEQYF. Written as DNA, the CDR3 is TGTGCCAGCAGCCCCCCGGGGGTAGGCTACGAGCAGTACTTC.

The CDR3 spells CASSHVQDFPHTGELFF. The CDR3 coding sequence is TGTGCCAGCAGCCATGTACAGGATTTTCCCCACACCGGGGAGCTGTTTTTT. V gene TRBV27 combines with J gene TRBJ2-2; D is perhaps TRBD1 (5 bases). V lost 6 bases and J lost 3, with 20 bases in between. Per the germline V gene, CDR1 is MNHEY and CDR2 is SMNVEV (reference sequence). CDR3 length equals 17 residues.

The chain has TRBV11-2 and TRBJ1-6; D is unresolved. Trimming took off 0 bases at V and 7 bases at J, with 13 bases between the two ends. This CDR3 has 16 residues. The germline V gene encodes CDR1 SGHAT and CDR2 FQNNGV. The CDR3 spells CASSLDHPGTNSPLHF. The CDR3, as DNA: TGTGCCAGCAGCTTAGATCATCCGGGTACCAATTCACCCCTCCACTTT.